The source of this TCR beta chain is a study of blood T cell repertoires in COVID-19. Source study methods: By means of reference gene primer amplification, nucleated cell counts were estimated. This table comes from immunoSEQ multiplex PCR, and its TCRdb copy is limited to in-frame clones, with some not included. The V and J calls and clone size come from that table; D and trimming were worked out from the DNA. The sample carries 500,000 to 600,000 clones, about 89% recorded once. In Seattle, patients joined the study during active infection and were tracked longitudinally. This CDR3 is 16 amino acids long. The V and J ends lost 4 bases and 5 bases respectively, with 17 bases between them. The germline V gene encodes CDR1 SNHLY and CDR2 FYNNEI.

Material: peripheral blood. This chain joins TRBV2 and TRBJ2-2; possible D gene TRBD1, 6 bases. This sequence originates from a woman aged 45 to 65 with COVID-19, enrolled during active disease. The CDR3 nucleotides read TGTGCCAGCAGTGGCCTCGGACAGCCCGGAACCGGGGAGCTGTTTTTT. Translation gives CASSGLGQPGTGELFF.